These 28 T cell receptor beta chains originate from one sample sequenced in a study of shared clonotypes between healthy human individuals. Some clones are missing from TCRdb's copy, which holds only in-frame ones; the method was immunoSEQ multiplex PCR. The data hold 2 million to 3 million clones, with approximately 93% observed a single time. Input material: naive CD4+ T cells from PBMCs. Subset here: CD45RA+ positively selected. These receptors were obtained from a man between 18 and 35 years old in good health. Some clones in this sample may be carry-over from other donors' samples.

This sequence joins TRBV2 and TRBJ1-5; D is undetermined. CDR1 and CDR2 from the germline V gene are SNHLY and FYNNEI. CDR3 length: 11 residues. Trimming removed 4 bases from V and 9 bases from J, with 7 bases in between. The CDR3 is CASSVGRPQHF. For the CDR3, the DNA is TGTGCCAGCAGTGTCGGGAGGCCCCAGCATTTT.

V gene TRBV7-9 combines with J gene TRBJ1-4, with D uncertain. Germline loops: CDR1 SEHNR, CDR2 FQNEAQ (reference sequence). This CDR3 is built from 13 residues. V gave up 1 base and J gave up 8 bases, with 8 bases separating them. Written as DNA, the CDR3 is TGTGCCAGCAGCTTAGGGGGAGGCGAAAAACTGTTTTTT. Translating it yields CASSLGGGEKLFF. The full variable domain, in which reference TRBV7-9 and TRBJ1-4 provide the parts outside the CDR3, is DTGVSQNPRHKITKRGQNVTFRCDPISEHNRLYWYRQTLGQGPEFLTYFQNEAQLEKSRLLSDRFSAERPKGSFSTLEIQRTEQGDSAMYLCASSLGGGEKLFFGSGTQLSVL.

The chain combines TRBV6-5 with TRBJ2-7; 10 nucleotides match TRBD2. The V gene end was trimmed by 4 bases and the J gene end by 6 bases; junction bases not matched to a gene: 12. In germline, CDR1 is MNHEY, CDR2 SVGAGI. The CDR3 runs 16 residues. The CDR3 loop is CASSFVGSSGRGEQYF. The CDR3 nucleotides read TGTGCCAGCAGTTTCGTGGGTTCTAGCGGGAGAGGCGAGCAGTACTTC.

DNA for the CDR3: TGTGCCAGCAGCTCTCTTCCTGCTGAGACCCAGTACTTC. Protein: CASSSLPAETQYF. The rearrangement joins TRBV9 to TRBJ2-5; unclear D gene. V was cut by 4 bases and J by 5 bases, with 12 bases left in between. There are 13 residues in the CDR3. Germline assignment: CDR1 SGDLS and CDR2 YYNGEE.

The gene calls are TRBV7-8 and TRBJ2-5, with D unclear. The V end lost 5 bases, the J end lost 2 bases, and 12 bases lay between the germline ends. Germline assignment: CDR1 SGHVS and CDR2 FQNEAQ. This CDR3 spans 14 amino acids. CDR3 in amino acids: CASSLRTAQETQYF. The CDR3 DNA reads TGTGCCAGCAGCCTTCGGACGGCACAAGAGACCCAGTACTTC.

The chain combines TRBV29-1 with TRBJ2-2; D possibly corresponds to TRBD2 (6 bases). CDR3 size: 14 residues. Deletions cut 6 bases from V and 4 bases from J, with 15 bases between. Germline CDR1 and CDR2: SQVTM and ANQGSEA. The chain's CDR3 is CSVQRVIGTGELFF. DNA for the CDR3: TGCAGCGTCCAGCGGGTGATTGGCACCGGGGAGCTGTTTTTT.

The V call is TRBV5-4, the J call TRBJ2-5; 7 positions match TRBD1. The J segment lost 6 bases and the V segment lost 7 bases, leaving 15 bases of the junction unmatched. Per germline, CDR1 SGHNT and CDR2 YYREEE (reference sequence). The CDR3 consists of 15 residues. In DNA, the CDR3 is TGTGCCAGCGAACGAAATACGGGACAGCTGAAGACCCAGTACTTC. It codes for CASERNTGQLKTQYF.

This clone was recorded once. Different DNA sequences within this sample yield the same CDR3. The chain couples TRBV5-1 to TRBJ2-7; D unresolved. V was trimmed by 3 bases and J by 0 bases, leaving 10 bases between them. CDR3 length equals 14 residues. Germline CDR1 and CDR2: SGHRS and YFSETQ. In nucleotides, the CDR3 is TGCGCCAGCAGCTCGGACGGGTACTCCTACGAGCAGTACTTC. It translates to CASSSDGYSYEQYF.

The V gene is TRBV5-1, the J gene TRBJ2-7; 10 nucleotides line up with TRBD1. There are 14 residues in the CDR3. V lost 3 bases to trimming and J lost 3 bases; unmatched junction nucleotides: 3. The germline gives CDR1 SGHRS, CDR2 YFSETQ. The CDR3 DNA sequence: TGCGCCAGCAGCTGGCGGGACAGGGGCTACGAGCAGTACTTC. This codes for CASSWRDRGYEQYF.

This clone appeared a single time. The gene calls are TRBV27 and TRBJ2-5, with TRBD1 matching 8 bases. From germline, CDR1 is MNHEY and CDR2 SMNVEV (reference sequence). The trim removed 6 bases at V and 2 bases at J, leaving 8 bases unmatched. The CDR3 has 15 residues. The CDR3, as DNA: TGTGCCAGCAGCCCCTTTGGACAGGGTCAAGAGACCCAGTACTTC. Translating gives CASSPFGQGQETQYF.

The J gene is TRBJ2-3, the V gene TRBV7-8, with 8 bases fitting TRBD2. Germline CDR1 SGHVS, CDR2 FQNEAQ. The CDR3 length is 16 residues. J lost 3 bases, V lost 5 bases, and 10 bases had no gene match. CDR3 nucleotide sequence: TGTGCCAGCAGCCACACCGGGGGGGCTTGGACAGATACGCAGTATTTT. It codes for CASSHTGGAWTDTQYF.

The chain's CDR3 is CASSLVGTGGGNTIYF. DNA of the CDR3: TGTGCCAGCAGCTTAGTTGGGACAGGAGGGGGAAACACCATATATTTT. This chain connects TRBV7-2 to TRBJ1-3; 8 nucleotides align to TRBD1. Trimming removed 1 base from V and 4 bases from J; junction bases left unmatched: 6. CDR1 is SGHTA, CDR2 FQGNSA, per germline. The CDR3 covers 16 residues.

The chain uses TRBV4-3 and TRBJ1-1; TRBD1 agrees at 9 bases. The CDR3 is 16 residues long. From germline, CDR1 is LGHNA and CDR2 YSLEER. Trimming removed 0 bases from V and 5 bases from J; junction bases left unmatched: 7. The CDR3 nucleotides read TGCGCCAGCAGCCAAGATCTCGGACAGGGGCAGACTGAAGCTTTCTTT. Amino acid sequence: CASSQDLGQGQTEAFF.

This clone was counted a single time. This sequence joins TRBV1 and TRBJ2-5; TRBD1, as called in the table, went unchecked against the DNA. TRBV1 is a pseudogene. The CDR3 runs to 15 residues. The DNA for the CDR3 is TGCACCAGCAGCCAAGAATGGGACAGGGTAAAGACCCAGTACTTC. This translates into CTSSQEWDRVKTQYF.

This chain connects TRBV7-9 to TRBJ2-1, with TRBD2 matching 7 bases. This CDR3 spans 14 amino acids. The J segment lost 2 bases and the V segment lost 2 bases, leaving 0 bases of the junction unmatched. Germline assignment: CDR1 SEHNR and CDR2 FQNEAQ (reference sequence). In DNA, the CDR3 is TGTGCCAGCAGCTTACTAGCGGCCTACAATGAGCAGTTCTTC. Translating it yields CASSLLAAYNEQFF.

The sample holds a few counts of this clone. The chain couples TRBV20-1 to TRBJ1-1; D not resolved. There are 11 residues in the CDR3. The V end lost 3 bases, the J end lost 4 bases, and 6 bases lay between the germline ends. Germline loops: CDR1 DFQATT, CDR2 SNEGSKA (reference sequence). CDR3 DNA: TGCAGTGCTAGTAGGAGCACTGAAGCTTTCTTT. Translating it yields CSASRSTEAFF.

With regard to this clone: This sample also contains other DNA sequences that code for the same CDR3. The V gene is TRBV5-1, the J gene TRBJ2-3; D unresolved. Per the germline V gene, CDR1 is SGHRS and CDR2 is YFSETQ. This CDR3 spans 14 amino acids. V was shortened by 0 bases and J by 2 bases, with 7 bases between the two germline ends. CDR3 nucleotides: TGCGCCAGCAGCTTGGATCCCGTCACAGATACGCAGTATTTT. Translating gives CASSLDPVTDTQYF. Filled out from reference TRBV5-1 and TRBJ2-3, the complete variable domain reads KAGVTQTPRYLIKTRGQQVTLSCSPISGHRSVSWYQQTPGQGLQFLFEYFSETQRNKGNFPGRFSGRQFSNSRSEMNVSTLELGDSALYLCASSLDPVTDTQYFGPGTRLTVL.

The gene calls are TRBV5-8 and TRBJ1-2; D gene uncertain. V was pared by 4 bases and J by 8 bases, with 18 bases between. Germline CDR1 reads SGHTS; CDR2 reads YDEGEE. CDR3 size: 14 residues. CDR3 protein: CASSPRTAAGGYTF. CDR3 nucleotides: TGTGCCAGCAGCCCCAGGACGGCGGCAGGAGGCTACACCTTC.

Turning to this clone: Distinct nucleotide sequences in the sample also encode this CDR3. The V and J genes are TRBV11-2 and TRBJ1-1; 8 bases are a match to TRBD1. V was pared by 3 bases and J by 2 bases, with 2 bases of the junction left unmatched. This CDR3 has 14 residues. Germline CDR1 SGHAT, CDR2 FQNNGV. Written as DNA, the CDR3 is TGTGCCAGCAGCTTGGCAGGGGGCAACACTGAAGCTTTCTTT. This codes for CASSLAGGNTEAFF.

V usage is TRBV7-8 and J usage is TRBJ1-1; D unresolved. The length of the CDR3 is 14 residues. Germline-derived CDR1 and CDR2 are SGHVS and FQNEAQ. V dropped 2 bases and J dropped 0 bases, with 7 bases sitting between them. This CDR3 is CASSLYQMNTEAFF. CDR3 nucleotides: TGTGCCAGCAGCTTATACCAGATGAACACTGAAGCTTTCTTT.

The CDR3 protein is CASSEPPGGGSRNQPQHF. CDR3 bases: TGTGCCAGCAGTGAACCCCCGGGGGGAGGTTCTCGCAATCAGCCCCAGCATTTT. The chain uses TRBV6-1 and TRBJ1-5; possible D gene TRBD1, 5 bases. V was trimmed by 2 bases and J by 2 bases, leaving 19 bases between them. CDR1 and CDR2 from the germline V gene are MNHNS and SASEGT. The CDR3 runs to 18 residues.

The chain joins TRBV4-3 to TRBJ2-7; the match to TRBD1 covers 10 bases. Germline loops: CDR1 LGHNA, CDR2 YSLEER. The CDR3 runs 16 residues. Losses at the gene ends were 0 bases for V and 4 bases for J; bases not matched to a gene: 6. CDR3 region: CASSQDSGTGAYEQYF. The CDR3 nucleotides read TGCGCCAGCAGCCAAGATTCAGGGACAGGGGCTTACGAGCAGTACTTC.

The CDR3 reads CASSLRSVGQGISGSEKLFF. The CDR3 DNA reads as TGTGCCAGCAGCTTAAGATCCGTGGGACAGGGAATCTCGGGGAGTGAAAAACTGTTTTTT. V gene TRBV27 combines with J gene TRBJ1-4; TRBD1 matches 9 bases. V was pared by 6 bases and J by 7 bases, with 24 bases of the junction left unmatched. The CDR3 sequence is 20 residues long. The V gene's germline CDR1 is MNHEY and CDR2 SMNVEV (reference sequence).

This chain links TRBV2 with TRBJ2-6, with 10 bases identical to TRBD1. CDR3 size: 16 residues. Germline V gene sequence: CDR1 SNHLY, CDR2 FYNNEI. Trimming took 5 bases from V and 3 from J; bases not matched to a gene: 4. The CDR3 coding sequence is TGTGCCAGCAGTCGACAGGGGGCGTATGGGGCCAACGTCCTGACTTTC. The encoded protein is CASSRQGAYGANVLTF.

The chain employs TRBV11-2 and TRBJ1-4, with D perhaps matching TRBD1 (5 bases). V shed 1 base and J shed 6 bases, with 15 bases lying between them. Germline V gives CDR1 SGHAT, CDR2 FQNNGV. The CDR3 consists of 16 residues. The chain's CDR3 is CASSLAGGGIHEKLFF. DNA for the CDR3: TGTGCCAGCAGCTTAGCCGGCGGGGGTATCCATGAAAAACTGTTTTTT.

As to this clone: Other nucleotide sequences in the sample specify the same CDR3. The genes are TRBV4-1 and TRBJ1-3; no clear D. CDR3 length: 14 residues. Deletions cut 3 bases from V and 4 bases from J, with 10 bases between. Germline loops: CDR1 MGHRA, CDR2 YSYEKL. CDR3 bases: TGCGCCAGCAGCCAGGCGGGCGGGGGAAACACCATATATTTT. Translated: CASSQAGGGNTIYF.

V is TRBV7-6 and J is TRBJ2-3, with D perhaps TRBD2 (5 bases). The CDR3 has 15 amino acids. The V end was cut by 5 bases, the J end by 3 bases, with 15 bases between. Germline V CDR1 and CDR2: SGHVS, FNYEAQ. Here the CDR3 reads CASSTQLPGTDTQYF. CDR3 coding DNA: TGTGCCAGCAGCACCCAGCTACCGGGGACAGATACGCAGTATTTT.

The chain has TRBV2 and TRBJ2-7; a weak D match, TRBD2 (5 bases). The CDR3 consists of 15 residues. With 5 bases removed from V and 2 bases from J, the gap between germline ends came to 16 bases. From germline, CDR1 is SNHLY and CDR2 FYNNEI. In DNA, the CDR3 is TGTGCCAGCAGTCCAAATGGCGGAGGCCCCTACGAGCAGTACTTC. Amino acids: CASSPNGGGPYEQYF.